This T cell receptor (beta chain) derives from a study of post-analysis software for immune sequencing data. The TCR beta cDNA libraries contained unique molecular identifiers. From approximately 0.95 to 9.8 million T cells, 500,000 or so cDNA molecules were obtained. A single record per CDR3 protein comes from TCRdb applying MiXCR to the PCR reads. This table has hundreds of thousands of distinct CDR3 sequences, roughly 45% appearing once. Whole-study results and caveats: Controls showed significantly higher normalized Chao1 diversity than did multiple sclerosis patients. Five TRBV segments appeared more often in patients than in controls, and TRBV5-6, TRBV5-1 and TRBV20-1 were among these.

This clonotype was counted between two and nine times. Antigen specificity is unknown. Germline V gene lookup returns CDR1 DFQATT and CDR2 SNEGSKA (reference sequence). V lost 5 bases and J lost 6, with 17 bases in between. The CDR3 extends over 14 amino acids. The clonotype comes from a girl aged 5-17 years with multiple sclerosis. The J gene is TRBJ2-1, the V gene TRBV20-1, with TRBD2 as a possible D gene (6 bases). The sample consisted of blood. The CDR3 sequence: CSASLPGLPNEQFF. As DNA, the CDR3 is TGCAGTGCTTCACTACCGGGACTTCCCAATGAGCAGTTCTTC.